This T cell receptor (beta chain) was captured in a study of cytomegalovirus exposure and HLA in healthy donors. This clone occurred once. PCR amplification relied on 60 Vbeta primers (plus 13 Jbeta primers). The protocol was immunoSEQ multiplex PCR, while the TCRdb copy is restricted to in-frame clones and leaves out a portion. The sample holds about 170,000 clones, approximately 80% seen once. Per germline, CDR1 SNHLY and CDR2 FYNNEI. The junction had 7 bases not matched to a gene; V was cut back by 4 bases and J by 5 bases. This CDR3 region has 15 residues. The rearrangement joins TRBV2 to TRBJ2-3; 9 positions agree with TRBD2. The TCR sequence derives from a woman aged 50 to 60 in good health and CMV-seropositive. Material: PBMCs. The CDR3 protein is CASSVSTSGLDTQYF. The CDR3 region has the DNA TGTGCCAGCAGTGTTTCGACTAGCGGCCTAGATACGCAGTATTTT.